This is a list of T cell receptor beta chains from one sample in a study of shared clonotypes between healthy human individuals. Method: immunoSEQ multiplex PCR; TCRdb's copy keeps in-frame clones and lacks some. The data contain more than 2 million clones, around 95% of them singletons. Sequencing was performed on naive CD4+ T cells sorted from blood. The receptors shown here come from a man in his late teens or twenties in good health. Both conserved end residues are part of each CDR3. D genes are given only for firm matches.

J,D,V,DNA,CDR3
TRBJ1-3,.,TRBV19,TGTGCCAGTAGTTCCTCCGCCAGACCCATCTCTGGAAACACCATATATTTT,CASSSSARPISGNTIYF
TRBJ1-2,.,TRBV15,TGTGCCACCAGCCGGGACACTAACTATGGCTACACCTTC,CATSRDTNYGYTF
TRBJ1-5,.,TRBV10-3,TGTGCCATCAGCCACTCAGGGGAGGGGAATCAGCCCCAGCATTTT,CAISHSGEGNQPQHF
TRBJ2-3,TRBD1,TRBV7-7,TGTGCTAGCAGCTCCGGCCCGGGACAGGGGTCAGATACGCAGTATTTT,CASSSGPGQGSDTQYF
TRBJ2-3,TRBD2,TRBV29-1,TGCAGCGTTGAAACCGCGGGAGGGCCGACAGATACGCAGTATTTT,CSVETAGGPTDTQYF
TRBJ2-3,.,TRBV28,TGTGCCAGCAGTCTCGAATTTGGTACGCAGTATTTT,CASSLEFGTQYF
TRBJ1-1,.,TRBV2,TGTGCCAGCACGGTGAGAACCAACACTGAAGCTTTCTTT,CASTVRTNTEAFF
TRBJ1-2,TRBD1,TRBV5-4,TGTGCCAGCAACCCTGCCGGGACAGGGCCTTCTAACTATGGCTACACCTTC,CASNPAGTGPSNYGYTF
TRBJ1-4,.,TRBV7-2,TGTGCCAGCAGCGCCGGACCCGAGCGGGGTGAAAAACTGTTTTTT,CASSAGPERGEKLFF
TRBJ2-1,TRBD2,TRBV5-1,TGCGCCAGCAGCTTAGCGGGATTAAATGAGCAGTTCTTC,CASSLAGLNEQFF
TRBJ2-7,.,TRBV5-1,TGCGCCAGCAGCTCCCCCACGGTGTACGAGCAGTACTTC,CASSSPTVYEQYF
TRBJ2-7,TRBD2,TRBV6-1,TGTGCCAGCAGACTCCAGCGGGGCGTACCCTACGAGCAGTACTTC,CASRLQRGVPYEQYF
TRBJ2-5,TRBD2,TRBV7-2,TGTGCCACTAAACCGGGAGGGTCCCAAGAGACCCAGTACTTC,CATKPGGSQETQYF
TRBJ1-2,.,TRBV5-1,TGCGCCAGCAGCTTGAACGGGCCCCCTCCTCCCATCTACACCTTC,CASSLNGPPPPIYTF
TRBJ1-4,.,TRBV6-5,TGTGCCAGCAGAGACCGGGGGGAAAAACTGTTTTTT,CASRDRGEKLFF